This T cell receptor (beta chain) was documented in a study of blood T cell repertoires in COVID-19. Clones were read by immunoSEQ multiplex PCR, and TCRdb kept only the in-frame ones, dropping some. The data show hundreds of thousands of clones, about nine tenths seen once. Germline V gene data show CDR1 as SNHLY and CDR2 as FYNNEI. Trimming at V came to 6 bases and at J to 7 bases, leaving 11 bases not matched to a gene. CDR3 length: 15 residues. The receptor comes from a woman between 25 and 40 years old with COVID-19, enrolled during active disease. J is TRBJ1-1 and V is TRBV2; 10 bases are a match to TRBD1. Sample: peripheral blood. The CDR3 region has the DNA TGTGCCAGCAGGGATAGTCGACAGGGGGCGGTTGAAGCTTTCTTT. Protein sequence: CASRDSRQGAVEAFF.